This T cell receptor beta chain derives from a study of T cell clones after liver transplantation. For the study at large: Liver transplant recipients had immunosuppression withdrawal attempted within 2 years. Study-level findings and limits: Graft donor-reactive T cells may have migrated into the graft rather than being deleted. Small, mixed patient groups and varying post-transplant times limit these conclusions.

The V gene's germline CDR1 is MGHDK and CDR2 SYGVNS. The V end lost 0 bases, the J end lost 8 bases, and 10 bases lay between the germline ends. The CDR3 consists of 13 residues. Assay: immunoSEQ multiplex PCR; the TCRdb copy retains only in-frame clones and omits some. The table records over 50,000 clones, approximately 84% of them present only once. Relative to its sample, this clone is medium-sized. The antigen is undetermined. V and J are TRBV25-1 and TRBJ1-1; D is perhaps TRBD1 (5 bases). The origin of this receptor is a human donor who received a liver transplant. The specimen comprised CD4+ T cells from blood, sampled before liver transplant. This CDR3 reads CASSEYWGREAFF. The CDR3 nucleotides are TGTGCCAGCAGTGAATATTGGGGCAGAGAAGCTTTCTTT.